A single sample gave rise to the 18 T cell receptor beta chains below, sequenced in a study of vaccination and CD4 T cells after COVID-19. Once obtained from cultured CD4+ T cells, the DNA was sequenced using the Oncomine TCR Beta short-read assay. TCRdb passed the PCR reads through MiXCR, listing each CDR3 protein once. Among thousands of distinct CDR3 sequences listed, approximately 20% were seen once. Antigen specificity for these receptors is unknown. The treatment: roughly 11-day PBMC culture with coronavirus spike peptide pools or control peptides (ViraFEST assay). Source: CD4+ T cells from blood, cultured in vitro, taken after SARS-CoV-2 vaccination. Every receptor here comes from a human donor who had recovered from COVID-19.

The chain is built from TRBV10-3 and TRBJ2-5; D is undetermined. Germline CDR1 reads ENHRY; CDR2 reads SYGVKD. V dropped 2 bases and J dropped 1 base, with 8 bases sitting between them. The CDR3 extends over 14 amino acids. The CDR3 region has the DNA TGTGCCATCAGTGAGGGCAGGACCCAAGAGACCCAGTACTTC. This sequence encodes CAISEGRTQETQYF.

The V and J genes are TRBV6-5 and TRBJ2-1, with 9 positions matching TRBD2. CDR3 size: 15 residues. Germline-derived CDR1 and CDR2 are MNHEY and SVGAGI. Trimming cost V 2 bases and J 10 bases; bases outside gene matches: 9. The CDR3 DNA is TGTGCCAGCAGTTACGTGGCGGGAGGGCCGAGGGAGCAGTTCTTC. It codes for CASSYVAGGPREQFF.

There are a few counts of this clonotype. The rearrangement links TRBV2 to TRBJ1-6; D possibly corresponds to TRBD1 (5 bases). Trimming stripped 10 bases from V and 8 bases from J, with 15 bases between. Germline values: CDR1 SNHLY, CDR2 FYNNEI. The CDR3 is made up of 13 amino acids. CDR3: CATGRVGDSPLHF. As DNA, the CDR3 is TGTGCCACCGGACGCGTAGGGGATTCACCCCTCCACTTT.

The V gene is TRBV4-1, the J gene TRBJ1-3; the D is unclear. V was clipped by 4 bases and J by 0 bases, with 10 bases between them. The CDR3 sequence is 15 residues long. Germline values: CDR1 MGHRA, CDR2 YSYEKL. The CDR3 reads CASSLYSRSGNTIYF. CDR3 sequence (DNA): TGCGCCAGCAGCCTCTACAGTCGCTCTGGAAACACCATATATTTT.

This chain joins TRBV20-1 and TRBJ2-2; 9 bases are shared with TRBD2. Trimming cost V 4 bases and J 1 base; bases outside gene matches: 1. This CDR3 region has 14 residues. Per the germline V gene, CDR1 is DFQATT and CDR2 is SNEGSKA (reference sequence). The CDR3 loop reads CSAISGGNTGELFF. CDR3 nucleotide sequence: TGCAGTGCTATTAGCGGGGGGAACACCGGGGAGCTGTTTTTT.

This clonotype is deemed medium-sized (0.01 to 0.1%). The chain couples TRBV27 to TRBJ2-7, with a possible D match to TRBD2 (5 bases). CDR3 length: 17 residues. CDR1 and CDR2 from the germline V gene are MNHEY and SMNVEV (reference sequence). V gave up 5 bases and J gave up 1 base, with 21 bases separating them. The CDR3 loop is CASSQASRPRGSYEQYF. The CDR3 DNA sequence: TGTGCCAGCAGTCAAGCTTCTCGGCCCCGGGGTTCCTACGAGCAGTACTTC.

This clonotype has ten or more counts. The genes are TRBV27 and TRBJ2-1, with 8 nucleotides matching TRBD2. The germline gives CDR1 MNHEY, CDR2 SMNVEV (reference sequence). Trimming took 6 bases from V and 0 from J; bases not matched to a gene: 4. The CDR3 has 15 residues. The CDR3 nucleotides are TGTGCCAGCAGCAGCGGGGGAAGCTCCTACAATGAGCAGTTCTTC. Its translation is CASSSGGSSYNEQFF.

In its sample, this clonotype is medium-sized (0.01 to 0.1%). The rearrangement uses TRBV19 and TRBJ1-2; TRBD1 might be the D (5 bases). Trimming left V 6 bases short and J 7 bases short, with 9 bases between. CDR3 length: 11 amino acids. The V gene's germline CDR1 is LNHDA and CDR2 SQIVND (reference sequence). The chain's CDR3 is CASSGTFGYTF. For the CDR3, the DNA is TGTGCCAGTAGCGGGACGTTTGGCTACACCTTC. Combining the CDR3 with reference TRBV19 and TRBJ1-2 gives the whole variable domain DGGITQSPKYLFRKEGQNVTLSCEQNLNHDAMYWYRQDPGQGLRLIYYSQIVNDFQKGDIAEGYSVSREKKESFPLTVTSAQKNPTAFYLCASSGTFGYTFGSGTRLTVV.

The rearrangement uses TRBV7-9 and TRBJ1-1; 8 positions match TRBD1. V lost 5 bases to trimming and J lost 4 bases; unmatched junction nucleotides: 3. Germline loops: CDR1 SEHNR, CDR2 FQNEAQ (reference sequence). CDR3 size: 13 residues. CDR3 region: CASSAQGATEAFF. The CDR3 nucleotides are TGTGCCAGCAGCGCCCAGGGGGCCACTGAAGCTTTCTTT.

The chain employs TRBV10-1 and TRBJ2-7; D is uncertain. V dropped 7 bases and J dropped 6 bases, with 19 bases sitting between them. This CDR3 spans 14 amino acids. Germline V gene lookup returns CDR1 WNHNN and CDR2 SYGVQD (reference sequence). This chain's CDR3 is CASTPLSFCSEQYF. CDR3 nucleotide sequence: TGCGCCAGCACCCCACTTTCCTTTTGTAGCGAGCAGTACTTC.

The V and J genes are TRBV28 and TRBJ2-3; a possible D gene is TRBD2 (7 bases). With 6 bases removed from V and 6 bases from J, the gap between germline ends came to 16 bases. Germline CDR1 MDHEN, CDR2 SYDVKM. The CDR3 has 14 residues. The CDR3 reads CASRSGAGGDTQYF. The CDR3 DNA reads TGTGCCAGCAGGAGCGGGGCCGGGGGCGATACGCAGTATTTT.

The chain uses TRBV10-3 and TRBJ1-2, with unresolved D. Germline V lookup: CDR1 ENHRY, CDR2 SYGVKD. V lost 5 bases and J lost 7, with 14 bases in between. This CDR3 has 13 amino acids. CDR3 in amino acids: CAISYTLEGGYTF. The CDR3 region has the DNA TGTGCCATCAGTTACACGCTGGAGGGTGGCTACACCTTC.

The rearrangement links TRBV19 to TRBJ2-7; tentatively, D is TRBD2 (6 bases). Germline V gives CDR1 LNHDA, CDR2 SQIVND (reference sequence). The CDR3 contains 15 residues. V lost 0 bases and J lost 2, with 11 bases in between. CDR3 bases: TGTGCCAGTAGTATAGATTGGCGGGGTCCCTACGAGCAGTACTTC. This codes for CASSIDWRGPYEQYF. The whole variable domain, remainder taken from reference TRBV19 and TRBJ2-7, is DGGITQSPKYLFRKEGQNVTLSCEQNLNHDAMYWYRQDPGQGLRLIYYSQIVNDFQKGDIAEGYSVSREKKESFPLTVTSAQKNPTAFYLCASSIDWRGPYEQYFGPGTRLTVT.

Only a few counts were recorded for this clonotype. The genes are TRBV28 and TRBJ1-6; 7 nucleotides agree with TRBD1. This CDR3 has 14 residues. Unmatched junction bases numbered 7, after V lost 7 bases and J lost 7 bases. Germline CDR1 is MDHEN and CDR2 is SYDVKM. Here the CDR3 DNA reads TGTGCCAGCACCACGGACAGGTTAAATTCACCCCTCCACTTT. This sequence encodes CASTTDRLNSPLHF.

This clonotype is deemed medium-sized (0.01 to 0.1%). This rearrangement joins TRBV7-9 to TRBJ2-5; D unclear. Between the trimmed V and J ends, which lost 4 bases and 5 bases, there was a span of 8 bases. CDR3 length: 12 residues. Per germline, CDR1 SEHNR and CDR2 FQNEAQ (reference sequence). CDR3 bases: TGTGCCAGCAGCTCCCGATCGGAGACCCAGTACTTC. As protein: CASSSRSETQYF.

The chain carries TRBV11-2 and TRBJ2-2; the D is unclear. The CDR3 sequence is 12 residues long. Trimming left V 1 base short and J 10 bases short, with 7 bases between. Germline V lookup: CDR1 SGHAT, CDR2 FQNNGV. The CDR3 region has the DNA TGTGCCAGCAGCTTAGTAGGCGTGGAGCTGTTTTTT. This gives the protein CASSLVGVELFF.

This clonotype was seen repeatedly, ten times or more. The chain has TRBV7-9 and TRBJ1-1; the D is unclear. This CDR3 region has 14 residues. The germline gives CDR1 SEHNR, CDR2 FQNEAQ (reference sequence). V was shortened by 5 bases and J by 0 bases, with 10 bases between the two germline ends. The CDR3 reads CASSPTSLNTEAFF. CDR3 DNA sequence: TGTGCCAGCAGCCCGACATCCCTGAACACTGAAGCTTTCTTT.

This clonotype has ten or more counts. The chain recombines TRBV11-2 with TRBJ2-5; D remains ambiguous. The germline V gene encodes CDR1 SGHAT and CDR2 FQNNGV. This CDR3 spans 13 amino acids. Trimming shortened V by 3 bases and J by 0 bases, and 5 bases separated the two germline ends. Written as DNA, the CDR3 is TGTGCCAGCAGCTTGGACCACCAAGAGACCCAGTACTTC. Translated: CASSLDHQETQYF.